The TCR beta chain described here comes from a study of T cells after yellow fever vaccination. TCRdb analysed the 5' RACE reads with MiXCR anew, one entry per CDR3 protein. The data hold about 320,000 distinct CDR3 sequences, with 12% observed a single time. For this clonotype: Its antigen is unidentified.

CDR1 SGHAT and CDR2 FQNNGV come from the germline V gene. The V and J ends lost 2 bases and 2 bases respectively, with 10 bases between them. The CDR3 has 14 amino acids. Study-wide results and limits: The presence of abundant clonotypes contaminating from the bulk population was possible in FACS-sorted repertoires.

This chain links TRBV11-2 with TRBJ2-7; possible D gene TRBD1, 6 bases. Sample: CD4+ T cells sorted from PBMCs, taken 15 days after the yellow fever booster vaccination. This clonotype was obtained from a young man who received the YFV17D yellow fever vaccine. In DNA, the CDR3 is TGTGCCAGCAGCTTACAGGGGAACACCTACGAGCAGTACTTC. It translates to CASSLQGNTYEQYF.